This T cell receptor beta chain was sequenced during a study of blood T cell repertoires in COVID-19. The wider study: Donors in the United States, Italy and Spain gave samples during acute or convalescent COVID-19.

In the original processing: Reference gene primers were amplified, and this amplification served to estimate nucleated cell counts. Repertoires were generated with immunoSEQ multiplex PCR, while TCRdb's copy carries only in-frame clones and drops some. V and J calls and clone size are those listed in that table; D and trimming were worked out from the DNA. Of 300,000 to 350,000 clones listed, more than 70% are singletons. Seattle-derived patients entered the study during active infection and were followed longitudinally. Germline V gives CDR1 WSHSY, CDR2 SAAADI. The V end was cut by 3 bases, the J end by 1 base, with 9 bases between. The CDR3 length is 14 residues.

This sequence joins TRBV10-2 and TRBJ1-1; no reliable D call. This sequence was found in a woman aged 30 to 39 with COVID-19, enrolled during active disease. Sample: peripheral blood. CDR3: CASSEFRGNTEAFF. The CDR3 DNA follows: TGCGCCAGCAGTGAATTTCGGGGGAACACTGAAGCTTTCTTT.